The entry below gives a single T cell receptor beta chain sequence along with its context. Its antigen is not yet known. Nothing much larger sits one base from this clone, and base qualities are not available. The sample comes from a study of blood T cells in healthy people across ages (dated by TCRdb to 2013 to 2016). Regarding the complete study: In model experiments, template switching captured roughly one uniquely barcoded TCR beta cDNA molecule for every two T cells. Using deep sequencing normalized with unique cDNA molecular identifiers, the study measured how TCR beta repertoire diversity changes with age. The donors were split into four age groups: young (average around 15 years), middle-aged (about 40), aged (over 55) and long-lived (roughly 86). Two additional independent replicas of 1 million unique cDNA reads from the same blood draw were analyzed for two donors (one aged 18 to 30 and one aged 80 or older). What the research found in general, with its limitations: Observed TCR beta diversity per million T cells fell roughly linearly with age, and a significant reduction was already apparent by age roughly 40. Compared with the aged group, the long-lived group had more naive CD4+ T cells, fewer expanded clones and increased TCR diversity, suggesting age selection. Because donor CMV infection status was unknown, age-related changes in expanded clonotypes were potentially confounded. Since profiling was done on bulk unsorted PBMCs, naive and antigen-experienced compartments could not be conclusively compared. Estimates of total diversity from one million sequenced T cells were regarded as lower bounds and underestimates. The percentage of naive T cells measured by flow cytometry correlated strongly with observed TCR beta diversity.

Donors were approximately 42 systemically healthy Caucasian individuals from Russia aged roughly 6 to 100 years. Each donor gave 9.5 to 10 milliliters of peripheral blood, drawn into EDTA-treated Vacutainer tubes. Ficoll-Paque density-gradient centrifugation was used to isolate PBMCs, with at least 6 million obtained per sample. Total RNA, at least 5 micrograms per sample, was extracted from PBMCs with Trizol reagent. For every donor, an aliquot of PBMCs went through flow cytometry to measure the percentages of naive CD45RAhigh/CD27high T cells. The germline V gene provides CDR1 SQVTM and CDR2 ANQGSEA. The CDR3 spans 14 residues, from the cysteine through the phenylalanine. Only the CDR3 DNA is retained, 42 bases long and in frame from the first base. Germline trimming amounts to 6 bases on V and 5 bases on J, with 11 as the count of junction bases outside the gene matches. Libraries were built with 5' RACE. Sequenced on an Illumina HiSeq 2500. The second PCR ran for roughly 7 to 11 cycles and used a J-beta primer mix along with a sample-barcoded 5' primer. A unique molecular identifier was introduced onto each TCR beta cDNA molecule by a template-switch 5' adaptor carrying 12 random nucleotides. Each sample yielded at least 2.5 million CDR3-containing paired-end reads. First-strand cDNA synthesis was performed from all RNA using the Mint cDNA synthesis kit, with priming by a TRBC-specific oligonucleotide. Following uracil-DNA glycosylase treatment, a first 18-cycle PCR with universal primers M1SS and BC2_uni_R was performed on all cDNA. In the original analysis: For normalization, 1 million high-quality reads were randomly selected from each sample, with every read carrying a distinct molecular identifier. Instead of being binned into consensus sequences, reads that shared molecular identifiers were thrown out. MiTCR, set to a Q25 quality threshold and the strictest error-elimination algorithm, was used for CDR3 identification, clonotype clustering and error correction. Lower-bound total TCR beta diversity was estimated with a nonparametric unseen species model using Euler transformation. TCRdb itself trimmed the public reads at Q25 with fastp, ran MiXCR and retained productive beta chains. Identical CDR3 proteins give one entry, which carries the most common genes and DNA. The V and J calls come from TCRdb's annotation, not from the publication. The sample contains 800,000 to 950,000 distinct CDR3 sequences, roughly 28% of them found a single time. The ten largest account for about 9.4% of the sample.

This sample was also put to use in a study of T cells of mothers and their children. The second source states: Nine systemically healthy Caucasian individuals served as donors, namely three mothers together with their six children. cDNA synthesis used all of the extracted RNA, with around 1.5 ug of RNA in each 15 ul reaction. In the second PCR, sample barcodes and 2-4 random nucleotides were introduced via the M1S primer. Each mother yielded over 8 million TCR beta CDR3 reads and each child 2.5 million to 3 million reads. Thymic selection shapes the output of TCR recombination in a similar way in related and unrelated pairs, and inherited differences have a minor effect. Normalized repertoire overlap in related mother-child pairs was always slightly higher than in unrelated mother-child pairs, but the difference was never significant. With a sensitivity of approximately 93 clones per million clonotypes, no persistent microchimeric T cell clones were detected. The study used deep NGS to compare TCR beta repertoires of mothers and children, seeking features distinguishing related mother-child pairs from unrelated individuals. The mean age was 40 +/- 4 years for the mothers and roughly 10 +/- 4 years for the children. After adapter ligation with NEBNext reagents, the libraries were sequenced on Illumina HiSeq 2000 with 100+100 nt paired-end reads. To prevent cross-contamination, the mother and child libraries were prepared a month apart and were sequenced in separate runs. Between roughly 500,000 and 2,300,000 distinct TCR beta clonotypes were identified per donor. Naive TCR beta clonotypes were estimated from low-frequency clonotypes matched to each donor's FACS-determined naive share, without sorting.

The V and J genes are TRBV29-1 and TRBJ2-7; the junction holds 9 bases that match TRBD2. Material for sequencing was blood. The receptor comes from a woman aged 40 to 50 in good health. The CDR3 has the sequence CSVEFAGGVHEQYF. Read as DNA, the sequence is TGCAGCGTGGAATTTGCGGGAGGGGTCCACGAGCAGTACTTC.